This TCR beta chain was sequenced in a study of beta chain features in type 1 diabetes (dated by TCRdb to the late 2010s). Context from the whole study: Mean age, gender distribution, total cell number and subset yield did not differ between patients and healthy donors. In the study, TCRB repertoires of sorted circulating CD4+ T cell subsets from recently diagnosed type 1 diabetes patients were compared with those of matched healthy donors. A total of around 110,000,000 sorted cells were examined across all samples, and a strong correlation was observed between cell number per subset and RNA yield. Regulatory and stem cell-like memory subsets were obtained from only 8 patients and roughly 8 healthy donors, while naive and central memory subsets were obtained from all 30 or so donors. The study at large found these results: Because cDNA was sequenced instead of genomic DNA, activated cells with high expression could be over-represented, although the groups did not differ in activation or CD3 levels. Because the HLA sub-analyses included only small numbers of individuals, any influence of HLA type on TCRB rearrangement was left unresolved. Patients with type 1 diabetes made fewer insertions and deleted more nucleotides at VDJ recombination sites, implying thymic rearrangement abnormalities. PCR may preferentially amplify shorter templates, but because patient and control samples were amplified and corrected together, any resulting skew would affect both groups equally. Naive, central memory and regulatory TCRB repertoires appeared to be more alike among patients than among healthy donors. In all four CD4+ subsets, TCRB CDR3 length was moderately but significantly shorter in type 1 diabetes patients.

This clone was counted between two and nine times. There is no known antigen for this receptor. Base qualities are missing; no much larger clone stands one base away. Each donor gave one peripheral blood draw, about 110 mL on average, collected into heparinised tubes. A BD FACSAria II and a panel including CD45RO, CCR7, CD25, CD127, CD95 and CD27 were used to sort naive, central memory, regulatory and stem cell-like memory CD4+ T cells. Every sorted population had a purity above 95%. Right away, PBMCs were isolated by Lymphoprep density gradient centrifugation and were stained directly, with no culture step. To minimize batch effects, samples were stained and sorted in pairs, one healthy donor with one patient per experiment. The High Capacity cDNA Reverse Transcription Kit was used to reverse transcribe all of the isolated RNA, meaning that expressed TCRB transcripts were what got sequenced. Naive, central memory and regulatory T cell samples underwent deep immunoSEQ sequencing, averaging roughly 3.3 million total reads per sample. Sorted cells were lysed in RLT buffer, and RNA was extracted using DNase-treated RNeasy Micro or Mini kits according to cell number. Each cell subset was processed separately to prevent cross-contamination, with patient and healthy donor samples processed together. The immunoSEQ multiplex PCR was used to amplify TCRB sequences from cDNA, generating 87-bp fragments that spanned the CDR3 region. Amplicons were sequenced on the Illumina HiSeq platform. Concerning the study's data processing: Synthetic template baselines were used to correct PCR bias computationally, reads within Hamming distance 2 were collapsed, and singletons that could not be merged were discarded. Reads were aligned to IMGT to assign V, D and J genes, CDR3 length, and insertions or deletions at six rearrangement sites. Within each subset, clonotype counts were normalized to the number of sorted cells before true diversity and Gini coefficients were calculated with the tcR R package. The overlap coefficient, calculated on TCRB nucleotide sequences, was used to measure repertoire sharing. As a proxy for the pre-selection repertoire, out-of-frame TCRB sequences from naive cells were analyzed. This is the immuneACCESS table as TCRdb keeps it, with only in-frame sequences that have V and J called. A part of the clones is gone; compared with another copy, unresolved V genes explain less than half, and the rest is unexplained. V, J and clone size reflect that table, while D and trimming were determined from the DNA. The sample records about 930,000 clones, about 17% of which are singletons. The biggest ten clones account for 0.02% to 0.03% of the sample.

The sample consisted of naive CD4+ T cells from blood. This sample's cell subset or site label indicates: true naive CD4+ T cells. The TCR sequence derives from a woman younger than 30 in good health.

The bases read TGTGCCAGTAGCCATAGACAGGGCCACTCCTACAATGAGCAGTTCTTC. Translation gives CASSHRQGHSYNEQFF. The chain is encoded by TRBV19 joined to TRBJ2-1, with TRBD1 identical over 7 junction bases. Taken from the germline V gene (reference sequence), the CDR1 and CDR2 loops are LNHDA and SQIVND. The CDR3 spans 16 residues, from the cysteine through the phenylalanine. Left in the record is the CDR3 DNA by itself, 48 bases read in frame from the first base. Clipping removes 6 bases from V and 0 bases from J, with 8 as the unmatched junction base count.